The subject of this entry is one TCR beta chain. The data originate from a study of blood T cell repertoires in COVID-19. Across the study: COVID-19 samples, acute and convalescent, were from the United States, Italy and Spain.

Trimming at V came to 0 bases and at J to 7 bases, leaving 2 bases not matched to a gene. CDR3 size: 15 residues. Per the germline V gene, CDR1 is KGHDR and CDR2 is SFDVKD. Recruits, aged roughly 18 to 89 years, lived in 20 to 30 US areas. In the original processing: Reference gene primer amplification gave estimated nucleated cell counts. Libraries were prepared by immunoSEQ multiplex PCR; TCRdb keeps only in-frame clonotypes and omits some of them. V and J calls and clone size are given by that table; D and trimming were obtained from the DNA. The sample lists some 350,000 clones; over 70% were seen once.

The sequence came from a man aged 25 to 40 who had recovered from COVID-19. Sequencing was done on a sample of PBMCs or T cells enriched from blood (not recorded which). This chain joins TRBV24-1 and TRBJ2-3; 11 bases fit TRBD1. CDR3 in DNA: TGTGCCACCAGTGATTTGGGACAGGGGGCCAATACGCAGTATTTT. Residues: CATSDLGQGANTQYF.